This TCR beta chain was captured by sequencing in a study of CD8+ T cells in alopecia areata. V trimming: 6 bases; J trimming: 7 bases; junction bases outside the gene matches: 7. CDR3 size: 15 residues. The germline CDR1 and CDR2 sequences are ENHRY and SYGVKD. Treatment denoted: oral pan-JAK inhibitor, 5-10 mg twice daily. RNA extraction and reverse transcription yielded cDNA as sequencing template. Repertoires were generated with immunoSEQ multiplex PCR, while TCRdb's copy carries only in-frame clones and drops some. Of under 110,000 clones in the sample, just under 60% were seen once. The gene calls are TRBV10-3 and TRBJ1-6; 9 positions match TRBD1. The clonotype was recovered from a human donor with alopecia areata. The sequencing used CD8+ T cells sorted from blood, collected at approximately week 56, from a patient treated with tofacitinib. The CDR3 sequence: CAIRSAGTGNSPLHF. The DNA for the CDR3 is TGTGCCATCAGGTCCGCCGGGACAGGGAATTCACCCCTCCACTTT.